These T cell receptor beta chains were read from a single sample in a study of T cell repertoires in cytomegalovirus infection. TCRdb called the reads again in MiXCR, with one record for every CDR3 protein. The sample holds approximately 140,000 distinct CDR3 sequences, 24% seen once. No antigens are known for them. Sequencing was carried out using PBMCs, sequenced either directly or after in vitro stimulation (not recorded which). All receptors derive from a human donor in good health (CMV status not recorded). Some clones in this sample may be carry-over from other donors' samples. The CDR3 runs from the conserved cysteine through the conserved F or W. D genes are given only for firm matches. Clone size appears in some rows only: once, few, many, or a class for an expanded clone.

CSARDVAGGLADEQFF	TGCAGTGCTAGAGATGTAGCGGGAGGGCTGGCGGATGAGCAGTTCTTC	.	TRBD2	TRBV20-1	TRBJ2-1	16
CASSPARGAGQFF	TGTGCCAGCAGTCCCGCACGTGGGGCGGGGCAGTTCTTC	.	.	TRBV2	TRBJ2-1	13
CASRVRAGSYNEQFF	TGCGCCAGCAGGGTTCGGGCAGGCTCCTACAATGAGCAGTTCTTC	.	.	TRBV4-1	TRBJ2-1	15
CAWSAGQGTNVLTF	TGTGCCTGGAGTGCGGGACAGGGAACCAACGTCCTGACTTTC	few	TRBD1	TRBV30	TRBJ2-6	14
CASSYGDRNTEAFF	TGTGCCAGCAGCTACGGGGACAGGAACACTGAAGCTTTCTTT	.	TRBD1	TRBV5-4	TRBJ1-1	14
CASTSLLLSGANVLTF	TGTGCCAGTACCTCCCTTCTCCTCTCTGGGGCCAACGTCCTGACTTTC	few	.	TRBV19	TRBJ2-6	16
CASSPDRETGELFF	TGCGCCAGCAGCCCGGACAGGGAAACCGGGGAGCTGTTTTTT	few	TRBD1	TRBV5-1	TRBJ2-2	14
CASTIGDSPLHF	TGTGCCAGCACGATCGGGGATTCACCCCTCCACTTT	many	.	TRBV7-9	TRBJ1-6	12
CASSTFKGYQETQYF	TGTGCCAGCAGTACCTTCAAAGGGTACCAAGAGACCCAGTACTTC	.	.	TRBV27	TRBJ2-5	15
CSARGLAGVFYNEQFF	TGCAGTGCTAGAGGACTAGCGGGAGTATTCTACAATGAGCAGTTCTTC	.	TRBD2	TRBV20-1	TRBJ2-1	16
CASSFEGGRGQQPQHF	TGTGCCAGCAGCTTCGAAGGGGGTAGGGGGCAACAGCCCCAGCATTTT	many	TRBD1	TRBV7-2	TRBJ1-5	16
CASSVAGTGDTDTQYF	TGTGCCAGCAGTGTAGCCGGGACAGGAGACACAGATACGCAGTATTTT	many	TRBD1	TRBV12-3/TRBV12-4	TRBJ2-3	16
CASSIRRADRGSYNEQFF	TGTGCCAGCAGTATACGCCGGGCGGACAGGGGGTCCTACAATGAGCAGTTCTTC	.	TRBD1	TRBV28	TRBJ2-1	18
CASSHFMDPNTEAFF	TGTGCCAGCAGCCATTTCATGGATCCGAACACTGAAGCTTTCTTT	.	.	TRBV14	TRBJ1-1	15
CASSFRAPNSPLHF	TGTGCCAGCAGCTTCCGGGCCCCTAATTCACCCCTCCACTTT	many	.	TRBV7-9	TRBJ1-6	14
CASSLAAEQFF	TGTGCCAGCAGCTTAGCCGCTGAGCAGTTCTTC	.	.	TRBV7-2	TRBJ2-1	11
CASSPTPGQGSLNYGYTF	TGTGCCAGCAGCCCTACCCCGGGACAGGGAAGCCTTAACTATGGCTACACCTTC	.	TRBD1	TRBV7-9	TRBJ1-2	18
CASSLDGRNSPLHF	TGTGCCAGCAGCTTAGACGGTCGGAATTCACCCCTCCACTTT	many	.	TRBV7-8	TRBJ1-6	14
CASSRGAGEYMLGYTF	TGTGCCAGCAGCCGGGGGGCAGGGGAATATATGTTGGGCTACACCTTC	many	.	TRBV7-2	TRBJ1-2	16
CASSLLEYNEQFF	TGTGCCAGCAGTTTGTTAGAGTACAATGAGCAGTTCTTC	few	.	TRBV12-3/TRBV12-4	TRBJ2-1	13
CASSEGEAATNYGYTF	TGTGCCAGCAGTGAAGGGGAGGCCGCAACTAACTATGGCTACACCTTC	many	.	TRBV6-1	TRBJ1-2	16
CASSRGGYNEQFF	TGTGCCAGCAGCCGGGGGGGGTACAATGAGCAGTTCTTC	few	TRBD2	TRBV7-2	TRBJ2-1	13
CASSLWQGALRETQYF	TGTGCCAGCAGTTTATGGCAGGGGGCGCTTCGAGAGACCCAGTACTTC	few	TRBD1	TRBV28	TRBJ2-5	16
CASSLGQGANSPLHF	TGTGCCAGCAGCCTCGGACAGGGGGCGAATTCACCCCTCCACTTT	once	TRBD1	TRBV3-1	TRBJ1-6	15
CASSLRLAGGLNTGELFF	TGTGCCAGCAGCCTAAGACTAGCGGGAGGCCTTAACACCGGGGAGCTGTTTTTT	.	TRBD2	TRBV7-2	TRBJ2-2	18
CASGLLTDGANVLTF	TGTGCTAGTGGTTTGCTTACAGACGGGGCCAACGTCCTGACTTTC	many	.	TRBV12-5	TRBJ2-6	15
CASSFSRGRGQPQHF	TGTGCCAGCAGCTTTTCCCGGGGTCGGGGTCAGCCCCAGCATTTT	.	.	TRBV5-8	TRBJ1-5	15
CASSKTGDTEAFF	TGTGCCAGCAGCAAGACAGGGGATACTGAAGCTTTCTTT	few	TRBD1	TRBV2	TRBJ1-1	13
CSASPHLGFF	TGCAGTGCTAGTCCCCACCTTGGGTTCTTC	.	.	TRBV20-1	TRBJ2-1	10
CSVVSQAGSVTEAFF	TGCAGCGTTGTTTCCCAGGCTGGATCCGTCACTGAAGCTTTCTTT	few	.	TRBV29-1	TRBJ1-1	15
CASSSPREWGTDTQYF	TGTGCCAGCAGTTCCCCTCGCGAATGGGGGACAGATACGCAGTATTTT	.	.	TRBV27	TRBJ2-3	16
CASSQAGQPQHF	TGTGCCAGCAGCCAAGCAGGCCAGCCCCAGCATTTT	few	.	TRBV3-1	TRBJ1-5	12
CASSPPGPEVLTF	TGTGCCAGCTCACCACCTGGTCCCGAGGTCCTGACTTTC	.	.	TRBV18	TRBJ2-6	13
CATSRNREKLFF	TGTGCCACCAGCAGGAACAGAGAAAAACTGTTTTTT	few	.	TRBV15	TRBJ1-4	12
CASSSLGNTIYF	TGTGCCAGCAGCTCTCTGGGAAACACCATATATTTT	many	.	TRBV12-3/TRBV12-4	TRBJ1-3	12
CAISESRRNTEAFF	TGTGCCATCAGTGAGTCAAGGAGGAACACTGAAGCTTTCTTT	.	.	TRBV10-3	TRBJ1-1	14
CASSALAGGTDTQYF	TGTGCCAGCAGTGCGCTAGCGGGAGGAACAGATACGCAGTATTTT	.	TRBD2	TRBV6-4	TRBJ2-3	15
CASSLGGQRLFNSPLHF	TGTGCCAGCAGCTTAGGGGGACAGCGTTTATTTAATTCACCCCTCCACTTT	many	TRBD1	TRBV7-2	TRBJ1-6	17
CASSARQGTAGNTIYF	TGTGCCAGCAGCGCCAGACAGGGGACTGCTGGAAACACCATATATTTT	many	TRBD1	TRBV7-6	TRBJ1-3	16
CASSLSRPPRNEQFF	TGTGCCAGCAGCTTGTCCCGGCCCCCGCGAAATGAGCAGTTCTTC	many	.	TRBV7-2	TRBJ2-1	15
CASSLETGDTDTQYF	TGTGCCAGCAGCTTGGAGACAGGGGACACAGATACGCAGTATTTT	many	TRBD1	TRBV7-2	TRBJ2-3	15
CASSLRIGGGLAVNTGELFF	TGTGCCAGCAGCTTAAGGATCGGGGGGGGACTAGCGGTAAACACCGGGGAGCTGTTTTTT	many	TRBD2	TRBV7-2	TRBJ2-2	20
CASSFRAIRGDTQYF	TGTGCCAGCAGCTTCAGGGCGATCAGAGGAGATACGCAGTATTTT	.	.	TRBV7-9	TRBJ2-3	15
CASSYNTGGETQYF	TGTGCCAGCAGCTACAATACCGGGGGAGAGACCCAGTACTTC	.	.	TRBV11-2	TRBJ2-5	14
CASSTWRLGNQPQHF	TGTGCCAGCAGTACCTGGAGATTGGGAAATCAGCCCCAGCATTTT	many	.	TRBV7-2	TRBJ1-5	15
CASIKLDLVYEQYF	TGTGCCAGCATCAAACTAGATCTGGTTTACGAGCAGTACTTC	.	.	TRBV5-4	TRBJ2-7	14
CASSLISSMNTEAFF	TGCGCCAGCAGCTTGATTTCATCGATGAACACTGAAGCTTTCTTT	.	.	TRBV5-1	TRBJ1-1	15